Below, 13 T cell receptor beta chains from the same sample are listed, as sequenced in a study of blood T cell repertoires in COVID-19. Using immunoSEQ multiplex PCR, the repertoire was profiled, and TCRdb retains in-frame clones only, with some absent. The sample has 210,000 or so clones; around 80% are singletons. The sample comprised peripheral blood. These receptors were collected from a woman of 80 years or more with acute or convalescent COVID-19.

This chain uses TRBV11-1 with TRBJ2-3; D may be TRBD2 (6 bases). This CDR3 region has 13 residues. Trimming pared 8 bases from V and 6 bases from J, leaving 15 bases between. Germline V gene lookup returns CDR1 SGHAT and CDR2 FQDESV (reference sequence). DNA of the CDR3: TGTGCCAGCGCCCGGCCGGGGGTGGATACGCAGTATTTT. Its translation is CASARPGVDTQYF.

The chain is built from TRBV3-1 (or the pseudogene TRBV3-2) and TRBJ2-7, with 11 bases aligning to TRBD1. The CDR3 loop spans 16 amino acids. Germline V gene sequence: CDR1 LGHDT, CDR2 YNNKEL (reference sequence). After removal of 1 base from V and 4 bases from J, the junction contained 6 bases not matched to a gene. In nucleotides, the CDR3 is TGTGCCAGCAGCCAAGGACCGGGACAGGGGGTTTACGAGCAGTACTTC. Translated, it gives CASSQGPGQGVYEQYF.

The rearrangement links TRBV30 to TRBJ2-7; D not certain. Looked up from germline, CDR1 is GTSNPN and CDR2 is SVGIG (reference sequence). The CDR3 has 14 amino acids. The V end lost 0 bases, the J end lost 1 base, and 10 bases lay between the germline ends. CDR3 sequence reads: CAWSVRLGSYEQYF. Written as DNA, the CDR3 is TGTGCCTGGAGTGTACGCCTAGGTTCCTACGAGCAGTACTTC.

Written as DNA, the CDR3 is TGTGCCAGCTCACCGGTGCGGGGGAACACTGAAGCTTTCTTT. It codes for CASSPVRGNTEAFF. The chain joins TRBV18 to TRBJ1-1, with D hard to call. This CDR3 spans 14 amino acids. Germline lookup yields CDR1 KGHSH and CDR2 LQKENI. V lost 3 bases to trimming and J lost 1 base, with 9 bases between them.

J is TRBJ1-1 and V is TRBV19; no clear D gene. The CDR3 extends over 15 amino acids. The germline CDR1 and CDR2 sequences are LNHDA and SQIVND (reference sequence). Between the trimmed V and J ends, which lost 1 base and 1 base, there was a span of 10 bases. This CDR3 is CASSIGGAGNTEAFF. Here the CDR3 DNA reads TGTGCCAGTAGTATAGGTGGAGCGGGGAACACTGAAGCTTTCTTT.

The chain employs TRBV19 and TRBJ1-6; D is unclear. This CDR3 is built from 15 residues. Looked up from germline, CDR1 is LNHDA and CDR2 is SQIVND (reference sequence). Trimming shortened V by 10 bases and J by 0 bases, and 13 bases separated the two germline ends. The CDR3 DNA reads TGTGCCACCCGCGATGGGAGCTCCTATAATTCACCCCTCCACTTT. It translates to CATRDGSSYNSPLHF.

The V gene is TRBV15, the J gene TRBJ2-3; D is uncertain. Germline CDR1 reads LNHNV; CDR2 reads YYDKDF (reference sequence). Trimming removed 0 bases from V and 8 bases from J, with 6 bases in between. This CDR3 is 12 amino acids long. CDR3 in DNA: TGTGCCACCAGCAGAGATACCGGTACGCAGTATTTT. Translated: CATSRDTGTQYF.

This clone occurred a few times. V is TRBV11-3 and J is TRBJ2-7; 10 bases align to TRBD1. CDR3 length equals 15 residues. The V segment lost 4 bases and the J segment 4 bases; nucleotides outside the gene matches: 7. The germline gives CDR1 SGHNT, CDR2 YENEEA. DNA of the CDR3: TGTGCCAGCAGCTCCGGGGGACAGGGGTCTTACGAGCAGTACTTC. Its translation is CASSSGGQGSYEQYF.

This clone showed up many times. V gene TRBV4-1 combines with J gene TRBJ1-5; weak D call: TRBD1 (5 bases). The V gene lost 1 base and the J gene lost 2 bases, with 9 bases spanning the gap. The CDR3 is 15 amino acids. The germline V gene has CDR1 MGHRA and CDR2 YSYEKL. The CDR3 reads CASSQVAGGNQPQHF. CDR3 in DNA: TGCGCCAGCAGCCAAGTGGCGGGGGGCAATCAGCCCCAGCATTTT.

This chain links TRBV5-1 with TRBJ2-7; 15 bases are shared with TRBD2. In germline, CDR1 is SGHRS, CDR2 YFSETQ. There are 17 residues in the CDR3. The V segment lost 0 bases and the J segment 5 bases; nucleotides outside the gene matches: 6. CDR3 in DNA: TGCGCCAGCAGCTTGGAAGGGACTAGCGGGAGGCTCGACGAGCAGTACTTC. This translates into CASSLEGTSGRLDEQYF.

DNA for the CDR3: TGTGCCATCAGGAGCAGCCTAGGAGAGCAGTACTTC. Translated: CAIRSSLGEQYF. The rearrangement uses TRBV10-3 and TRBJ2-7; the D is unclear. The germline gives CDR1 ENHRY, CDR2 SYGVKD. CDR3 size: 12 residues. V was trimmed by 6 bases and J by 7 bases, leaving 13 bases between them.

This clone has just one count. V and J are TRBV7-2 and TRBJ1-2, with 12 bases matching TRBD1. The ends lost 6 bases at V and 7 bases at J; junction bases unmatched: 6. CDR3 length: 14 amino acids. Looked up from germline, CDR1 is SGHTA and CDR2 is FQGNSA. As DNA, the CDR3 is TGTGCCAGCAGTTCACCGGGACAGGGGGCTGGCTACACCTTC. Protein: CASSSPGQGAGYTF.

In regard to this clone: At one end the junction does not follow the germline gene, possibly because of a read error. Here the CDR3 DNA reads TGTGCTAGCAGCTCACAGGGGGCCGGGGAGCTGTTTTTT. It is translated as CASSSQGAGELFF. The chain joins TRBV7-7 to TRBJ2-2; 8 bases align to TRBD1. The CDR3 loop spans 13 amino acids. The germline CDR1 and CDR2 sequences are SSHAT and FNYEAQ (reference sequence). Filled out from reference TRBV7-7 and TRBJ2-2, the complete variable domain reads GAGVSQSPRYKVTKRGQDVTLRCDPISSHATLYWYQQALGQGPEFLTYFNYEAQPDKSGLPSDRFSAERPEGSISTLTIQRTEQRDSAMYRCASSSQGAGELFFGEGSRLTVL.